The present entry profiles one T cell receptor beta chain with its context. Its cognate antigen is unknown. This CDR3 region has 15 residues. The germline gives CDR1 LGHNA, CDR2 YSLEER. V gave up 3 bases and J gave up 5 bases; unmatched junction bases: 6. This sample was included in a study of CD8 T cells in ankylosing spondylitis. Findings and caveats of the study: According to the report, clones linked to the disease were significantly enriched in matched synovial fluid samples taken from ankylosing spondylitis patients. A number of the motif variants had already been described in reactive arthritis synovial fluid and blood. One TCR beta motif, made up of eight or nine highly homologous variants, appeared characteristic of ankylosing spondylitis blood.

Making use of molecular barcodes, quantitative 5'-RACE generated TCR beta libraries. TCRdb redid the calling of the 5' RACE reads with MiXCR, one entry per CDR3 protein. The data hold about 320,000 distinct CDR3 sequences, with 11% observed a single time. The chain recombines TRBV4-3 with TRBJ2-1, with TRBD2 matching over 8 bases. The clonotype comes from a female donor with ankylosing spondylitis or in good health (not recorded which). Input material: blood, either unsorted or a sorted T cell fraction (not recorded which). CDR3 DNA: TGCGCCAGCAGCCACGCGCCGGGACTAGACAATGAGCAGTTCTTC. Its protein is CASSHAPGLDNEQFF.